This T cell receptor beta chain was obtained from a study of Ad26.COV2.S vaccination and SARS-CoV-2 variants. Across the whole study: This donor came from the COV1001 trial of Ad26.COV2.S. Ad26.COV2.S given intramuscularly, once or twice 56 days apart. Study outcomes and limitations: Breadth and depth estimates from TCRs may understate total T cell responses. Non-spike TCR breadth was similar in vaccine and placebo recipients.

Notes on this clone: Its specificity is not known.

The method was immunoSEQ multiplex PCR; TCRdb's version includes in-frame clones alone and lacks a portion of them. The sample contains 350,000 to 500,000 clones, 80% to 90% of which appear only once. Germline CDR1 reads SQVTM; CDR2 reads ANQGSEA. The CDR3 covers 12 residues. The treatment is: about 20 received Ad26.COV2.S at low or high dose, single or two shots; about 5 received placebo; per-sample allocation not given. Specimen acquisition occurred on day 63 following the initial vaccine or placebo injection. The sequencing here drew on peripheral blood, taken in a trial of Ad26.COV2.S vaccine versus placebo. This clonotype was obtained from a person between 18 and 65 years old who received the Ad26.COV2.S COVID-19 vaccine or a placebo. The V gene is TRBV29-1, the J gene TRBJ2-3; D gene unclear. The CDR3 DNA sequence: TGCAGGCCGTACCCGTACACAGATACGCAGTATTTT. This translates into CRPYPYTDTQYF.